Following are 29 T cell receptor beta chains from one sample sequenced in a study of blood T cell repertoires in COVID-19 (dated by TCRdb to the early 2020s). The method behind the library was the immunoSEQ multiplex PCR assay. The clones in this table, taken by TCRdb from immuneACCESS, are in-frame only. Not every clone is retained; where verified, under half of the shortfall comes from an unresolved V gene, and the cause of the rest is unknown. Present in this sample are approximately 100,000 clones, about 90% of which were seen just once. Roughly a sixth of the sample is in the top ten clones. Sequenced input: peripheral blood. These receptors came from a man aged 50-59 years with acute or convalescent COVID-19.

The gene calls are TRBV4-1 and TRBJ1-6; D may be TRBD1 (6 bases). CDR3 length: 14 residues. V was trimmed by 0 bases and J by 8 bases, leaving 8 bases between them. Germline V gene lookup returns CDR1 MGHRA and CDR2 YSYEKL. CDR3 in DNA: TGCGCCAGCAGCCAAGATGGGACACATTCACCCCTCCACTTT. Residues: CASSQDGTHSPLHF.

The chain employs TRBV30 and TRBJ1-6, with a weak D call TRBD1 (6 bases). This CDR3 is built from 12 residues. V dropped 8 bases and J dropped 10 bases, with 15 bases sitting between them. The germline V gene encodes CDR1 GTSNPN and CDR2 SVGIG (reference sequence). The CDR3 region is CAEGGAGSPLHF. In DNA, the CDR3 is TGTGCCGAGGGGGGGGCCGGGTCACCCCTCCACTTT. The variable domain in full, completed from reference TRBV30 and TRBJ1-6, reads SQTIHQWPATLVQPVGSPLSLECTVEGTSNPNLYWYRQAAGRGLQLLFYSVGIGQISSEVPQNLSASRPQDRQFILSSKKLLLSDSGFYLCAEGGAGSPLHFGNGTRLTVT.

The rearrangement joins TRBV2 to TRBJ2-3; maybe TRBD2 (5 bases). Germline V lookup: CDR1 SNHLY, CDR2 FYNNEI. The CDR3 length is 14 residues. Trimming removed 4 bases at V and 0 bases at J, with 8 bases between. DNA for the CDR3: TGTGCCAGCAGTGGCGGGCCGAGCACAGATACGCAGTATTTT. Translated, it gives CASSGGPSTDTQYF.

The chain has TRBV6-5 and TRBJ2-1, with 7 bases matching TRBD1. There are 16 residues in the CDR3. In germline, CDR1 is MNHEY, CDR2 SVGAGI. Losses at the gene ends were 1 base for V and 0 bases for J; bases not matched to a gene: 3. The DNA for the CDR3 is TGTGCCAGCAGTTACTTACAGGGGCCCTCCTACAATGAGCAGTTCTTC. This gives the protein CASSYLQGPSYNEQFF.

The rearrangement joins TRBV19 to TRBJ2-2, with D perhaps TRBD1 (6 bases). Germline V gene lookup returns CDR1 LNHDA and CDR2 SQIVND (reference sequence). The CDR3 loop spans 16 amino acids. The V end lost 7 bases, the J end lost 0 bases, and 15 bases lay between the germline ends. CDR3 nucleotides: TGTGCCAGTACCTCCAGGGCAGGGGCGAACACCGGGGAGCTGTTTTTT. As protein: CASTSRAGANTGELFF.

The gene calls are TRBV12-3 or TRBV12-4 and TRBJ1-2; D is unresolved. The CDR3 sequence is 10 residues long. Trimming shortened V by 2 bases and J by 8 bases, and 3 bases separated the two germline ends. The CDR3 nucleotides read TGTGCCAGCAGTTTAATAGGCTACACCTTC. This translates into CASSLIGYTF.

In DNA, the CDR3 is TGTGCCAGCAGCTTAAAAGGGACAGGGCACTATGGCTACACCTTC. Translating gives CASSLKGTGHYGYTF. This chain links TRBV11-3 with TRBJ1-2; 9 bases align to TRBD1. V dropped 2 bases and J dropped 3; count of bases not matched to a gene: 4. The CDR3 runs 15 residues. Germline lookup yields CDR1 SGHNT and CDR2 YENEEA.

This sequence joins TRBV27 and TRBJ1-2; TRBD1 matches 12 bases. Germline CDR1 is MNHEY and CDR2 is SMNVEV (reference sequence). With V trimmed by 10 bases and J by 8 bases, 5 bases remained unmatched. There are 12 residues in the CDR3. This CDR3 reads CATGTGGDGYTF. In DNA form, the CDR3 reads TGTGCCACCGGGACAGGGGGCGACGGCTACACCTTC.

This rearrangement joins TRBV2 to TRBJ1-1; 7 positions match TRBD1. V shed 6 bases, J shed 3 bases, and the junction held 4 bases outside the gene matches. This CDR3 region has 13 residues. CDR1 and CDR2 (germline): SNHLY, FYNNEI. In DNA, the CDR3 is TGTGCCAGCAGAGCACAGGGGTACACTGAAGCTTTCTTT. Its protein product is CASRAQGYTEAFF.

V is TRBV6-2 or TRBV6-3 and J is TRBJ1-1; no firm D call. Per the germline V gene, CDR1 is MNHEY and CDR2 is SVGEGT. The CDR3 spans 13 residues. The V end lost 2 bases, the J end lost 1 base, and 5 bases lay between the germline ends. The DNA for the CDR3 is TGTGCCAGCAGTTACAACGGGAACACTGAAGCTTTCTTT. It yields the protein CASSYNGNTEAFF.

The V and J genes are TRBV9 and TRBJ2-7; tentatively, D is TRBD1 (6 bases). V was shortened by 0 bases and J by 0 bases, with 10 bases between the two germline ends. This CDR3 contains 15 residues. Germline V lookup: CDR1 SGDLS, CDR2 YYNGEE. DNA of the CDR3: TGTGCCAGCAGCGTAGGACAGGAGATCTCCTACGAGCAGTACTTC. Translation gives CASSVGQEISYEQYF.

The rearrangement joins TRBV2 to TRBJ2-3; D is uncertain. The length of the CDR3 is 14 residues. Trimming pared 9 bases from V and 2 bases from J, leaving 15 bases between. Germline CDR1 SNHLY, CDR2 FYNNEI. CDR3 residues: CASEKDGPTDTQYF. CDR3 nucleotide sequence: TGTGCCAGTGAGAAAGATGGGCCCACAGATACGCAGTATTTT.

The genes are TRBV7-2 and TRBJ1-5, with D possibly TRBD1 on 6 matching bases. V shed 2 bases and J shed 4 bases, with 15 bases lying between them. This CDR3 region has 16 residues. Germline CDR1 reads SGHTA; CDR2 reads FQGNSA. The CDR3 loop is CASSLYAGGANQPQHF. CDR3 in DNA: TGTGCCAGCAGCTTATACGCTGGGGGGGCAAATCAGCCCCAGCATTTT.

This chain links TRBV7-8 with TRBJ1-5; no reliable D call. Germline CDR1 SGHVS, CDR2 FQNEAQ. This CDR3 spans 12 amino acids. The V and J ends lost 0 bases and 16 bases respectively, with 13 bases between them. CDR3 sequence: CASSLAGRPDHF. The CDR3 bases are TGTGCCAGCAGCTTAGCCGGGAGGCCGGACCATTTT.

The CDR3 protein is CASSSSGVHEQYF. In DNA form, the CDR3 reads TGTGCCAGCAGTTCTAGCGGGGTGCACGAGCAGTACTTC. J is TRBJ2-7 and V is TRBV12-3 or TRBV12-4; 9 positions agree with TRBD2. The CDR3 totals 13 residues. Trimming cost V 4 bases and J 5 bases; bases outside gene matches: 3.

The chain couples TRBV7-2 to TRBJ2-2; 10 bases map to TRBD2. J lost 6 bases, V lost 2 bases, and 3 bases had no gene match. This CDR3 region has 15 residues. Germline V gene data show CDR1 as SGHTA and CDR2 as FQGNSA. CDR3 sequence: CASSLTSGASGELFF. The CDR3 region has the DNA TGTGCCAGCAGCTTAACTAGCGGGGCCTCCGGGGAGCTGTTTTTT. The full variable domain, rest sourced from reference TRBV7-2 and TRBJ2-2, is GAGVSQSPSNKVTEKGKDVELRCDPISGHTALYWYRQSLGQGLEFLIYFQGNSAPDKSGLPSDRFSAERTGGSVSTLTIQRTQQEDSAVYLCASSLTSGASGELFFGEGSRLTVL.

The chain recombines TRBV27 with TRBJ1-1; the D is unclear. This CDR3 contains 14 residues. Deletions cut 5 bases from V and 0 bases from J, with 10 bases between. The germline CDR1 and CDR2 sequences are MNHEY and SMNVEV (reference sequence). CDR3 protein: CASSPRDLNTEAFF. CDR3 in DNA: TGTGCCAGCAGTCCCCGGGATCTGAACACTGAAGCTTTCTTT.

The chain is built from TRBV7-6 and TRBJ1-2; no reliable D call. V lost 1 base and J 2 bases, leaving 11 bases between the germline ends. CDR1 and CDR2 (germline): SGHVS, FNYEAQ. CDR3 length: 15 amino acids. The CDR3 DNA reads TGTGCCAGCAGCTTAGTTCTAGGCCAGAACTATGGCTACACCTTC. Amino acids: CASSLVLGQNYGYTF.

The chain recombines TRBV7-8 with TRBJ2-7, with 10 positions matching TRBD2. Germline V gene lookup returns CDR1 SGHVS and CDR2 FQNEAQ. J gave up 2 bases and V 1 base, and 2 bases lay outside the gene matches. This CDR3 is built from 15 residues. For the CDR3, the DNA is TGTGCCAGCAGCTTAGGTCTAGCGGGGGCCTACGAGCAGTACTTC. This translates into CASSLGLAGAYEQYF.

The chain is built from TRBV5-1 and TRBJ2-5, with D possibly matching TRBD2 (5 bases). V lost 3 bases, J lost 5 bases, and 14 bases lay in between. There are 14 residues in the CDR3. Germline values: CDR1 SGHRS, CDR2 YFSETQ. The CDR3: CASSSGSPRETQYF. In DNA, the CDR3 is TGCGCCAGCAGCTCGGGGTCCCCCCGGGAGACCCAGTACTTC.

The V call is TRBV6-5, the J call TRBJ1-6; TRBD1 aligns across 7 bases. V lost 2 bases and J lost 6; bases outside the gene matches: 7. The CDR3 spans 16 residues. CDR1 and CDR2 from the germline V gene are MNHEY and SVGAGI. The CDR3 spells CASSYSGDRLNSPLHF. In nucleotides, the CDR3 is TGTGCCAGCAGTTACAGTGGGGACAGACTTAATTCACCCCTCCACTTT.

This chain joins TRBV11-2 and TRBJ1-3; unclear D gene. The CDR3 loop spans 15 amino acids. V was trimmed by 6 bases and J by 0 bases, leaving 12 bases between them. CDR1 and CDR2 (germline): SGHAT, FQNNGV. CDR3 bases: TGTGCCAGCAGTGCCCACACGAACTCTGGAAACACCATATATTTT. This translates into CASSAHTNSGNTIYF.

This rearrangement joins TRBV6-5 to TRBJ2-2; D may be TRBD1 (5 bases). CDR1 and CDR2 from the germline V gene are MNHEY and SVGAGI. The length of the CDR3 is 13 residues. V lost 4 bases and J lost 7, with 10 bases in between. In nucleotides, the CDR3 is TGTGCCAGCAGTTTTCAGGGCAACGGGGAGCTGTTTTTT. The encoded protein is CASSFQGNGELFF.

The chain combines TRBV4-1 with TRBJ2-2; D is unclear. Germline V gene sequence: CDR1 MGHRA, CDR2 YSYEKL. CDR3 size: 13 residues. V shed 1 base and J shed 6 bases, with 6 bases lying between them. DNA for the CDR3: TGCGCCAGCAGCCAAGTTATTTCCGGGGAGCTGTTTTTT. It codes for CASSQVISGELFF.

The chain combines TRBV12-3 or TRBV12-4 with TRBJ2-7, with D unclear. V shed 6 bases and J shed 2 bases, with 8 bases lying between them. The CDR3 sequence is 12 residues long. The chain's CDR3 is CASSPGPYEQYF. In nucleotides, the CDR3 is TGTGCCAGCAGCCCCGGTCCCTACGAGCAGTACTTC.

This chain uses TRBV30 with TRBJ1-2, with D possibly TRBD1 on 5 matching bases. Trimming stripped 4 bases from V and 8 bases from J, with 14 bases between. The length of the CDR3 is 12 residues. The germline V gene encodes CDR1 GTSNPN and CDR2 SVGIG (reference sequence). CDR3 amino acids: CAWTVGGRGYTF. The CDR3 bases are TGTGCCTGGACCGTCGGGGGACGGGGCTACACCTTC.

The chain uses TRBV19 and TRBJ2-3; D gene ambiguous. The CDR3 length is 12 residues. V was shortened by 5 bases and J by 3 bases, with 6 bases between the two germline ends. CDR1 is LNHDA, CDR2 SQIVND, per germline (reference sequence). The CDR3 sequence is CASSLNTDTQYF. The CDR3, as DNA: TGTGCCAGTAGTCTAAATACAGATACGCAGTATTTT.

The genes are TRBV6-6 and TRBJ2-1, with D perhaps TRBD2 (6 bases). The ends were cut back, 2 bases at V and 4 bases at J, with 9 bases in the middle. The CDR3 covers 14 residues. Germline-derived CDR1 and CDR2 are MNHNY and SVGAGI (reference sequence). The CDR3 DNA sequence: TGTGCCAGCAGTTACACCGGGGGATACAATGAGCAGTTCTTC. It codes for CASSYTGGYNEQFF.

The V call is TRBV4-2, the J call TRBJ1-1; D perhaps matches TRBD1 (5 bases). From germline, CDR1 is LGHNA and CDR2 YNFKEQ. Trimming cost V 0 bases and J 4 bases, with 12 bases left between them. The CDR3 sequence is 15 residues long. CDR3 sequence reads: CASSQDEVRGTEAFF. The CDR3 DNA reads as TGTGCCAGCAGCCAAGATGAAGTAAGGGGCACTGAAGCTTTCTTT.